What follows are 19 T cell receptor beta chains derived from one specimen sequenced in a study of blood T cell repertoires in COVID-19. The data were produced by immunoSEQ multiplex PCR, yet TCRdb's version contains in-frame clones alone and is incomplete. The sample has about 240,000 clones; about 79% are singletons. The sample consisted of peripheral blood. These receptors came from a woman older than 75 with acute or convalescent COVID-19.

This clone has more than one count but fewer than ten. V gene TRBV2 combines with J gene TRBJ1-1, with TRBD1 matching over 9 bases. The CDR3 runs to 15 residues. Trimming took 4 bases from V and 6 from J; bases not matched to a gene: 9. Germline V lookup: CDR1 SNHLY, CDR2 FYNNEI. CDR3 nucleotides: TGTGCCAGCAGTGTCCAGACAGGGGGTGCTGCTGAAGCTTTCTTT. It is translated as CASSVQTGGAAEAFF.

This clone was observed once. CDR3 in amino acids: CASSREGLGNYGYTF. The DNA for the CDR3 is TGTGCCAGTAGTAGGGAGGGCTTGGGAAACTATGGCTACACCTTC. The chain recombines TRBV19 with TRBJ1-2; D not certain. Germline V gene sequence: CDR1 LNHDA, CDR2 SQIVND (reference sequence). This CDR3 contains 15 residues. Trimming took 4 bases from V and 2 from J, leaving 14 bases between them.

In nucleotides, the CDR3 is TGTGCCTGGAGTGTGGGGGGGGGCGGTCAGCCCCAGCATTTT. Protein product: CAWSVGGGGQPQHF. V usage is TRBV30 and J usage is TRBJ1-5; D is perhaps TRBD1 (6 bases). V shed 0 bases and J shed 6 bases, with 12 bases lying between them. CDR3 length: 14 residues. CDR1 is GTSNPN, CDR2 SVGIG, per germline (reference sequence). The full variable domain, with the rest looked up from reference TRBV30 and TRBJ1-5, is SQTIHQWPATLVQPVGSPLSLECTVEGTSNPNLYWYRQAAGRGLQLLFYSVGIGQISSEVPQNLSASRPQDRQFILSSKKLLLSDSGFYLCAWSVGGGGQPQHFGDGTRLSIL.

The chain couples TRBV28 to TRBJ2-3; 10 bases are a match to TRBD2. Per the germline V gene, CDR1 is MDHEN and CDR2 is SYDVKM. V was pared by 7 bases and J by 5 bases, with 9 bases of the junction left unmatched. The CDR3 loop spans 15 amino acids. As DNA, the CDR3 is TGTGCCAGCACCCTAGCGGGGGCCAGGGGAGATACGCAGTATTTT. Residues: CASTLAGARGDTQYF.

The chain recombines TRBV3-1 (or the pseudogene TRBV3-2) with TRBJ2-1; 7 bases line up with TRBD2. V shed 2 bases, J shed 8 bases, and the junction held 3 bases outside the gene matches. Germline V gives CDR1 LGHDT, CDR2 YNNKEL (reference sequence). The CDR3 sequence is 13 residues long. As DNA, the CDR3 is TGTGCCAGCAGCCAACCAGGGAGGGATGAGCAGTTCTTC. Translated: CASSQPGRDEQFF.

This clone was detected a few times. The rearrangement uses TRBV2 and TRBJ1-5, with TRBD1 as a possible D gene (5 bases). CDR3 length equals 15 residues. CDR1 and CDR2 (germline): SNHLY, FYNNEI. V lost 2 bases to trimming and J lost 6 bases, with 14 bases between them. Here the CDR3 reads CASSERHPGGQPQHF. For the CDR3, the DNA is TGTGCCAGCAGTGAAAGACACCCCGGGGGTCAGCCCCAGCATTTT.

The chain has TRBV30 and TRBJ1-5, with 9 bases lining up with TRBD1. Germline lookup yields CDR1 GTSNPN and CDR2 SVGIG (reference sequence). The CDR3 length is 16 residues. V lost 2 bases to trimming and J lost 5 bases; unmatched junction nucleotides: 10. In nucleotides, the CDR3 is TGTGCCTGGAGTTCACTGGACAGGGGCGTTCATCAGCCCCAGCATTTT. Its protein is CAWSSLDRGVHQPQHF.

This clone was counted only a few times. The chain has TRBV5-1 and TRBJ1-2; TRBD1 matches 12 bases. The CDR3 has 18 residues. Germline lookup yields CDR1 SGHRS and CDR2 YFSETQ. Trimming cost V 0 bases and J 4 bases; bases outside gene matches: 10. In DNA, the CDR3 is TGCGCCAGCAGCTTGGCCGGGACAGGGGGCGCGGGGAGCTATGGCTACACCTTC. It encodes CASSLAGTGGAGSYGYTF. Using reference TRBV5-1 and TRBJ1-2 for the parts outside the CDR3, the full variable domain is KAGVTQTPRYLIKTRGQQVTLSCSPISGHRSVSWYQQTPGQGLQFLFEYFSETQRNKGNFPGRFSGRQFSNSRSEMNVSTLELGDSALYLCASSLAGTGGAGSYGYTFGSGTRLTVV.

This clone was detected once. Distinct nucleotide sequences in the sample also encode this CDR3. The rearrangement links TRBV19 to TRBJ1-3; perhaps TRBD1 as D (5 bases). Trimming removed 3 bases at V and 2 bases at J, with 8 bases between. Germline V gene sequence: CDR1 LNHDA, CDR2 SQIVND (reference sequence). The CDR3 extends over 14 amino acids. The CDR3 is CASSIGGTGNTIYF. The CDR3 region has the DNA TGTGCCAGTAGTATCGGGGGGACTGGAAACACCATATATTTT.

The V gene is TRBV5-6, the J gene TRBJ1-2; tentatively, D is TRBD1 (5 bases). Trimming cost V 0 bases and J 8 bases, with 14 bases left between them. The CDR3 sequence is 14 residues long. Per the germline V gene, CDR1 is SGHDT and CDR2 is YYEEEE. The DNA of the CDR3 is TGTGCCAGCAGCTTGGAGTTTGGGGCTCTGGGCTACACCTTC. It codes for CASSLEFGALGYTF. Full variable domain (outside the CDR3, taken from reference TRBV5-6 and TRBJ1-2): DAGVTQSPTHLIKTRGQQVTLRCSPKSGHDTVSWYQQALGQGPQFIFQYYEEEERQRGNFPDRFSGHQFPNYSSELNVNALLLGDSALYLCASSLEFGALGYTFGSGTRLTVV.

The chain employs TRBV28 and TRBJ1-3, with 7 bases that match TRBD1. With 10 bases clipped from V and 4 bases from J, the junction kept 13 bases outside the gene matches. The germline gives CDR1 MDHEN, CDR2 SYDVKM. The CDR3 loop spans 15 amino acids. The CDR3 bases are TGTGCCATTAAACCCCCCCCGGACAGGGGAAACACCATATATTTT. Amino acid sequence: CAIKPPPDRGNTIYF.

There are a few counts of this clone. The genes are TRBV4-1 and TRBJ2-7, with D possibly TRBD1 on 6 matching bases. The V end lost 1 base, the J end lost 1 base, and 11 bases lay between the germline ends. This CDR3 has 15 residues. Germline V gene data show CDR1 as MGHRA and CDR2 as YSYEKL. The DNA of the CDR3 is TGCGCCAGCAGCCAAGGCATGGACAGTTCCTACGAGCAGTACTTC. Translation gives CASSQGMDSSYEQYF.

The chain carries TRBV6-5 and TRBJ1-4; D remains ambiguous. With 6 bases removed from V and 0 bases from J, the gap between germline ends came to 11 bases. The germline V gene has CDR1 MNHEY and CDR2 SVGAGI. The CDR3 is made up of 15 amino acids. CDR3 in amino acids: CASRRDGSTNEKLFF. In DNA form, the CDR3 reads TGTGCCAGCAGGAGGGATGGATCAACTAATGAAAAACTGTTTTTT.

The CDR3 region is CASSRTNTEAFF. DNA for the CDR3: TGTGCCAGCAGTAGGACAAACACTGAAGCTTTCTTT. This chain links TRBV6-5 with TRBJ1-1, with TRBD1 as a possible D gene (5 bases). This CDR3 has 12 residues. Germline lookup yields CDR1 MNHEY and CDR2 SVGAGI. The V and J ends lost 5 bases and 2 bases respectively, with 6 bases between them.

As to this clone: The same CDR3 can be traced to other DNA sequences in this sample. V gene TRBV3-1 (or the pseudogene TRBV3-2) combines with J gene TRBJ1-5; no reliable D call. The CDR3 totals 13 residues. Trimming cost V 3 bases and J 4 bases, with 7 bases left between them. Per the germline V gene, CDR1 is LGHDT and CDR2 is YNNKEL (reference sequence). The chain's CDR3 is CASSHGSNQPQHF. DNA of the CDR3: TGTGCCAGCAGCCACGGGTCGAATCAGCCCCAGCATTTT.

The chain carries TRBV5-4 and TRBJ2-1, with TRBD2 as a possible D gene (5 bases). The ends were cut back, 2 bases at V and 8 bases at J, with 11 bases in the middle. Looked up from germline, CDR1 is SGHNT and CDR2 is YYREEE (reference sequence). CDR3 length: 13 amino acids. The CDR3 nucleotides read TGTGCCAGCAGCTTCTCCGGGAAGGATGAGCAGTTCTTC. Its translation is CASSFSGKDEQFF.

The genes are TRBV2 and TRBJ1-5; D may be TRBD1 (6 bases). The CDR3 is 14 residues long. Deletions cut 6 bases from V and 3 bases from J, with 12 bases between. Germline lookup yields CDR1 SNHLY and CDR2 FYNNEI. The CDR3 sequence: CASSPDRYNQPQHF. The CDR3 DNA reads TGTGCCAGCAGCCCCGACAGGTACAATCAGCCCCAGCATTTT.

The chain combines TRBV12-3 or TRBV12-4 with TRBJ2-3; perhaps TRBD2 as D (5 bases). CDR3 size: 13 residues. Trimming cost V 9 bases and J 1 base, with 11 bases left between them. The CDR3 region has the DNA TGTGCCAGTCTGAGGGTAGGCACAGATACGCAGTATTTT. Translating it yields CASLRVGTDTQYF.

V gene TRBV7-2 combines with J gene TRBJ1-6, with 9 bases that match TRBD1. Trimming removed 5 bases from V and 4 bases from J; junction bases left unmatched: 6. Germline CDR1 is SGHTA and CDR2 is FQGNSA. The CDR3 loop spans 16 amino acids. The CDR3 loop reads CASSPQTGGYNSPLHF. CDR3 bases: TGTGCCAGCAGCCCTCAGACAGGGGGTTATAATTCACCCCTCCACTTT.